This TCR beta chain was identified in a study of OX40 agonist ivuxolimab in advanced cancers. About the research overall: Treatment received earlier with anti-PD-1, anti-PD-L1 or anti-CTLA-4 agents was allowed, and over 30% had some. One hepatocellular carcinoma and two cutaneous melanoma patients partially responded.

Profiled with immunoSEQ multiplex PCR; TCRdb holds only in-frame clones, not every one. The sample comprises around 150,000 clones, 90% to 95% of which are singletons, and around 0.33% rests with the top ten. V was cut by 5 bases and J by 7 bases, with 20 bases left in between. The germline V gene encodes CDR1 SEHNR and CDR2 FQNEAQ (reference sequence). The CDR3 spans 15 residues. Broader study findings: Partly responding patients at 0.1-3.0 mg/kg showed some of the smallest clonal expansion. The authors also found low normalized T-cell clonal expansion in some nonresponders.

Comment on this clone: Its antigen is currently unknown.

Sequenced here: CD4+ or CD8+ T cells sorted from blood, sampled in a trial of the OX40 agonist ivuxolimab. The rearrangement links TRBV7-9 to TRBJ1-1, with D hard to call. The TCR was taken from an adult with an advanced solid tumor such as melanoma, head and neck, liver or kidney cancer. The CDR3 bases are TGTGCCAGCAGCCGGTCCACCGACTATCAGTATGAAGCTTTCTTT. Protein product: CASSRSTDYQYEAFF.